Detailed here is one T cell receptor (beta chain). The data derive from a study of CD8 T cells in Susac syndrome. Germline assignment: CDR1 SEHNR and CDR2 FQNEAQ (reference sequence). This CDR3 has 16 amino acids. V shed 5 bases and J shed 5 bases, with 22 bases lying between them. With random hexamers, about 0.5 to 1 ug RNA was reverse transcribed. Each CDR3 protein gets one entry after TCRdb re-called the immunoSEQ multiplex PCR reads with MiXCR. The data contain more than 65,000 distinct CDR3 sequences, approximately 95% of them singletons. This sequence joins TRBV7-9 and TRBJ2-7; D may be TRBD1 (8 bases). Sequencing input: CD8+ T cells from PBMCs. This TCR derives from a human donor in good health. As DNA, the CDR3 is TGTGCCAGCAGCCCCTCTCCAGGGGGCGGGAGCGACGAGCAGTACTTC. Residues: CASSPSPGGGSDEQYF.